Sequencing of this T cell receptor beta chain was carried out in a study of blood T cells in healthy people across ages. General study results and limits: Diversity of TCR beta correlated strongly with naive T cell percentage. In the absence of known donor CMV status, changes in expanded clonotypes were possibly confounded.

CDR1 and CDR2 from the germline V gene are MNHEY and SVGAGI. V was pared by 4 bases and J by 4 bases, with 13 bases between. This CDR3 has 14 residues. About this clonotype: Its antigen is currently unknown.

Primed by a sample-barcoded 5' primer and a J-beta primer mix, a second PCR proceeded for roughly 7 to 12 cycles. TCRdb fed the 5' RACE reads into MiXCR, producing one record per CDR3 protein. The data show about a million distinct CDR3 sequences, less than 45% seen once. The sample taken for sequencing was blood. This clonotype was obtained from a young man in good health. V usage is TRBV6-5 and J usage is TRBJ2-5; D is undetermined. This CDR3 is CASSSLRRTETQYF. Here the CDR3 DNA reads TGTGCCAGCAGTTCCCTCCGCAGGACAGAGACCCAGTACTTC.